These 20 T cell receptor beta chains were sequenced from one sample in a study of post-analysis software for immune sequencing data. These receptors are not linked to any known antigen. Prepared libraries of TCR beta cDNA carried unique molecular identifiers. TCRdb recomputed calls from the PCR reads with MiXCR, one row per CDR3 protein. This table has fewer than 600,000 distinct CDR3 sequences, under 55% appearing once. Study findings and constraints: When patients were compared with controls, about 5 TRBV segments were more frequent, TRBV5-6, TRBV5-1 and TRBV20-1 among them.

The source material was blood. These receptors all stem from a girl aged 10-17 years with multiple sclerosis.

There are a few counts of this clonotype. The CDR3 bases are TGCAGTGCTAGCCGCGGGACACAAAAGTTTGAGTACTACGAGCAGTACTTC. Translation: CSASRGTQKFEYYEQYF. The V call is TRBV20-1, the J call TRBJ2-7; D is possibly TRBD1 or TRBD2 (6 bases each). V gave up 3 bases and J gave up 3 bases, with 24 bases separating them. Germline V gene sequence: CDR1 DFQATT, CDR2 SNEGSKA (reference sequence). CDR3 length: 17 residues.

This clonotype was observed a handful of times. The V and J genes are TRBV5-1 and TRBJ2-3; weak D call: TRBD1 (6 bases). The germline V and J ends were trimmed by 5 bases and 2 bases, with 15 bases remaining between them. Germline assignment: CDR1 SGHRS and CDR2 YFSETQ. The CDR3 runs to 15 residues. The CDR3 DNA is TGCGCCAGCAGTCTCCGGGACACAGCCACAGATACGCAGTATTTT. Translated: CASSLRDTATDTQYF.

As DNA, the CDR3 is TGCAGCGTTGAACGGACCCTAAGTGGCACAGATACGCAGTATTTT. This encodes CSVERTLSGTDTQYF. The V call is TRBV29-1, the J call TRBJ2-3; D is uncertain. The CDR3 consists of 15 residues. The germline V gene has CDR1 SQVTM and CDR2 ANQGSEA. Trimming stripped 2 bases from V and 1 base from J, with 13 bases between.

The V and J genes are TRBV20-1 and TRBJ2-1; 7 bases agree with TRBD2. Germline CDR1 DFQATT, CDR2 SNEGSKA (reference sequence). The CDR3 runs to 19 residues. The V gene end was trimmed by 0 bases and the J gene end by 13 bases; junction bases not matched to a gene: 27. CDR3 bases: TGCAGTGCTAGAGATAGGGGTATCGGCGGGCGGGACTACTCTGGGACCCAGTTCTTC. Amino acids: CSARDRGIGGRDYSGTQFF.

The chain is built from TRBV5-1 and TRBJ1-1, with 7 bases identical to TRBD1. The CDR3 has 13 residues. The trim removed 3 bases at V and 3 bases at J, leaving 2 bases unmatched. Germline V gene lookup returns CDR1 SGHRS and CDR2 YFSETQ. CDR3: CASSYQGDTEAFF. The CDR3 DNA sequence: TGCGCCAGCAGCTACCAGGGGGACACTGAAGCTTTCTTT.

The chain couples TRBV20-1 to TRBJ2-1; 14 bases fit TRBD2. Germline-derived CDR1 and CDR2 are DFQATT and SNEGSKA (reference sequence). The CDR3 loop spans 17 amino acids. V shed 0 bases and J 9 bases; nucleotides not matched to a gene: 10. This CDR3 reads CSARDLPRLAGGLEQFF. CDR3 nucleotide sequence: TGCAGTGCTAGAGATCTTCCCCGACTAGCGGGAGGGCTTGAGCAGTTCTTC.

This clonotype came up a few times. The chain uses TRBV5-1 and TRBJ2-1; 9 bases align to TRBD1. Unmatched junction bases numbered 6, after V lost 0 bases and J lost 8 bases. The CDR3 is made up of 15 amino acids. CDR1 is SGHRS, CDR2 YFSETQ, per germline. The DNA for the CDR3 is TGCGCCAGCAGCTTGGCGACGGACAGGGGCCATGAGCAGTTCTTC. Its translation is CASSLATDRGHEQFF.

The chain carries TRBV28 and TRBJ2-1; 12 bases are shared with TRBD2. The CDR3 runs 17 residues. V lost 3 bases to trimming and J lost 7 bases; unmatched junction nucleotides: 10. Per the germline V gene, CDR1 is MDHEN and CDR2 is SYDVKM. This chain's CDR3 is CASSFLLAGGYGNEQFF. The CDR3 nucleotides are TGTGCCAGCAGTTTTCTCCTAGCGGGAGGGTATGGAAATGAGCAGTTCTTC.

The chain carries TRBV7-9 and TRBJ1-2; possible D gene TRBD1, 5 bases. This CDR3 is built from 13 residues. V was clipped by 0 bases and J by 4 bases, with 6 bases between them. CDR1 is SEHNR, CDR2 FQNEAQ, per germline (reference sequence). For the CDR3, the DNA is TGTGCCAGCAGCTTAGCAGGGACCTATGGCTACACCTTC. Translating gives CASSLAGTYGYTF.

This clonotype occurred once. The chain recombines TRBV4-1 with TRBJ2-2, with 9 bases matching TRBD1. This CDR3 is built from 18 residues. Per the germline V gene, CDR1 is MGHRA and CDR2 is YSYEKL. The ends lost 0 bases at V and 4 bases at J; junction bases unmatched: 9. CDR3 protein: CASSQERTGGAATGELFF. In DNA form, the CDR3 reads TGCGCCAGCAGCCAAGAACGCACAGGGGGCGCCGCCACCGGGGAGCTGTTTTTT.

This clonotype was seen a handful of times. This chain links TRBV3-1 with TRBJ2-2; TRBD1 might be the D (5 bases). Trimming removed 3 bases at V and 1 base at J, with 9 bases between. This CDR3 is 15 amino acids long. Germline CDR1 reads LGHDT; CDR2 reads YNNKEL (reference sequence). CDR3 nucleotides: TGTGCCAGCAGCCATCTCACAGGGAACACCGGGGAGCTGTTTTTT. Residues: CASSHLTGNTGELFF.

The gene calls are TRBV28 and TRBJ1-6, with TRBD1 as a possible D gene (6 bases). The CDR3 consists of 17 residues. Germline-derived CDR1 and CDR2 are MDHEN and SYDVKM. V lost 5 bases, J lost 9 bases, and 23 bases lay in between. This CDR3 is CASSLLEGAGVSSPLHF. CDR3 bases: TGTGCCAGCAGTCTCCTAGAGGGCGCAGGGGTGTCTTCACCCCTCCACTTT.

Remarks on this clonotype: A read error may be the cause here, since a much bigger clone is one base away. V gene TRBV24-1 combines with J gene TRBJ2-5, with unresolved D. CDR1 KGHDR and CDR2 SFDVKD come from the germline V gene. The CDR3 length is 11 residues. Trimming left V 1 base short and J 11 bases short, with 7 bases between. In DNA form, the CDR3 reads TGTGCCACCAGTGATTTCGACAAGCAGTACTTC. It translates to CATSDFDKQYF.

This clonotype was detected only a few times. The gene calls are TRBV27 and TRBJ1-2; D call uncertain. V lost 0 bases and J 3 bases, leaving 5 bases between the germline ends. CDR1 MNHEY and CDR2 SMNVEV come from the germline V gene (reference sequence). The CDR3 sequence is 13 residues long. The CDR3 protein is CASSLSGDYGYTF. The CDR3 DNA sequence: TGTGCCAGCAGTTTATCGGGCGACTATGGCTACACCTTC.

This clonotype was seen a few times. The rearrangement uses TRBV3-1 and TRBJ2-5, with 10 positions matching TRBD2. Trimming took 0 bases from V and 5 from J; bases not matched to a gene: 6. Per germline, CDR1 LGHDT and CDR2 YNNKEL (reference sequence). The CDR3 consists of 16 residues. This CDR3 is CASSQDVASGSETQYF. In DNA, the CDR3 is TGTGCCAGCAGCCAAGATGTGGCTAGCGGGAGTGAGACCCAGTACTTC.

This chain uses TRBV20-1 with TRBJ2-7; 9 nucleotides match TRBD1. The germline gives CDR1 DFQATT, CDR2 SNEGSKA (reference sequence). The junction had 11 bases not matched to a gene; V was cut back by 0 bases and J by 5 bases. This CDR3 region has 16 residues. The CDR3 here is CSARDRNRGLFNEQYF. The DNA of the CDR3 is TGCAGTGCTAGAGATCGTAACAGGGGGCTATTCAACGAGCAGTACTTC.

This CDR3 is CSVESRGEQYF. The CDR3 coding sequence is TGCAGCGTTGAATCCAGGGGCGAGCAGTACTTC. The chain carries TRBV29-1 and TRBJ2-7; tentative D call: TRBD1 (6 bases). The V end lost 2 bases, the J end lost 6 bases, and 8 bases lay between the germline ends. The CDR3 runs 11 residues. Germline lookup yields CDR1 SQVTM and CDR2 ANQGSEA.

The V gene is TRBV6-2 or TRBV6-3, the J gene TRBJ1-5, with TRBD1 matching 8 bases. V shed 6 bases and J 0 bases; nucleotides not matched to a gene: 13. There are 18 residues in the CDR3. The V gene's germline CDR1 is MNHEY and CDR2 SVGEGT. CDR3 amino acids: CASRTDRAYSISNQPQHF. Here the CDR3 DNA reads TGTGCCAGCAGGACGGACAGGGCCTACTCTATTAGCAATCAGCCCCAGCATTTT.

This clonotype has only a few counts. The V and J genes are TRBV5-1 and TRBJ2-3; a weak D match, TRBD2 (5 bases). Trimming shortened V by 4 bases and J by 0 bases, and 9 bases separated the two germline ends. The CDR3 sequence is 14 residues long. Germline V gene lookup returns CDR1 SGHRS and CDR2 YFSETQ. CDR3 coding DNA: TGCGCCAGCAGCGTGGGGAGTAGCACAGATACGCAGTATTTT. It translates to CASSVGSSTDTQYF.

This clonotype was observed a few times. CDR3 DNA: TGCAGCGTTGTTCGTGACAGGGACTACGAGCAGTACTTC. Amino acid sequence: CSVVRDRDYEQYF. The rearrangement links TRBV29-1 to TRBJ2-7; 7 nucleotides match TRBD1. With 4 bases clipped from V and 3 bases from J, the junction kept 6 bases outside the gene matches. Germline V lookup: CDR1 SQVTM, CDR2 ANQGSEA. CDR3 size: 13 residues.